These 5 T cell receptor beta chains share one sample of origin, sequenced in a study of blood T cell repertoires in COVID-19. Assay: immunoSEQ multiplex PCR; the TCRdb copy retains only in-frame clones and omits some. The profile shows 200,000 to 250,000 clones, about 90% of them singletons. Input material: peripheral blood. These receptors originate from a middle-aged man with active or convalescent COVID-19.

The genes are TRBV4-1 and TRBJ2-1, with TRBD2 matching over 12 bases. This CDR3 is 16 amino acids long. With 4 bases clipped from V and 4 bases from J, the junction kept 5 bases outside the gene matches. The germline V gene has CDR1 MGHRA and CDR2 YSYEKL. The CDR3 is CASSLRTSGIYNEQFF. Written as DNA, the CDR3 is TGCGCCAGCAGCCTCCGGACTAGCGGGATTTACAATGAGCAGTTCTTC.

With respect to this clone: In the same sample, other DNA sequences code for this CDR3. This chain connects TRBV5-1 to TRBJ1-2; D possibly corresponds to TRBD1 (6 bases). Germline V gene sequence: CDR1 SGHRS, CDR2 YFSETQ. V lost 5 bases and J lost 2, with 10 bases in between. The CDR3 consists of 13 residues. The CDR3 sequence is CASSSTGNYGYTF. The DNA for the CDR3 is TGCGCCAGCAGTTCTACAGGGAACTATGGCTACACCTTC.

The chain joins TRBV6-2 or TRBV6-3 to TRBJ1-5; possibly TRBD1 for D (5 bases). The V and J ends lost 6 bases and 2 bases respectively, with 20 bases between them. CDR3 length equals 17 residues. From germline, CDR1 is MNHEY and CDR2 SVGEGT. CDR3 in amino acids: CASSPTPGRRGNQPQHF. The CDR3 DNA follows: TGTGCCAGCAGCCCTACCCCAGGGCGTAGGGGCAATCAGCCCCAGCATTTT.

The CDR3 nucleotides read TGTGCCAGCAGCGCGGTCAGAGGCACTGAAGCTTTCTTT. This sequence encodes CASSAVRGTEAFF. V gene TRBV7-3 combines with J gene TRBJ1-1; D gene uncertain. Per germline, CDR1 SGHTA and CDR2 FQGTGA. CDR3 size: 13 residues. Trimming took off 5 bases at V and 4 bases at J, with 11 bases between the two ends.

This chain connects TRBV7-3 to TRBJ1-1; D ambiguous. V lost 3 bases and J lost 5, with 10 bases in between. Germline CDR1 and CDR2: SGHTA and FQGTGA. The CDR3 sequence is 13 residues long. The CDR3 nucleotides are TGTGCCAGCAGCTTTTGGGGAGGGACTGAAGCTTTCTTT. This gives the protein CASSFWGGTEAFF.